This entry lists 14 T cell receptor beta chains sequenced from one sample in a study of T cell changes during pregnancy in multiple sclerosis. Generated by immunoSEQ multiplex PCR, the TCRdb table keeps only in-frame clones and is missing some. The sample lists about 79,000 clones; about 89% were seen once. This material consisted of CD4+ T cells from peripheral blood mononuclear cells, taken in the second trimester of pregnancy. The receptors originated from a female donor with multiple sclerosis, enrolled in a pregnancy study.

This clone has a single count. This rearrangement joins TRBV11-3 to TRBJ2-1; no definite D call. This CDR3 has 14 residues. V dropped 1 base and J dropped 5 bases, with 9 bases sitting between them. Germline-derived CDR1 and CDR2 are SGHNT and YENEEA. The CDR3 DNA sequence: TGTGCCAGCAGCTTAGGCAGGCTGGACAATGAGCAGTTCTTC. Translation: CASSLGRLDNEQFF. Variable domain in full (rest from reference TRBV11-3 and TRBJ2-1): EAGVVQSPRYKIIEKKQPVAFWCNPISGHNTLYWYLQNLGQGPELLIRYENEEAVDDSQLPKDRFSAERLKGVDSTLKIQPAELGDSAVYLCASSLGRLDNEQFFGPGTRLTVL.

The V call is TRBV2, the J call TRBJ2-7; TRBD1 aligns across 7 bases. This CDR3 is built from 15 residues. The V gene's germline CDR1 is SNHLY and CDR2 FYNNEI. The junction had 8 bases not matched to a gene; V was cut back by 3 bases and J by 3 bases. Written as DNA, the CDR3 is TGTGCCAGCAGTGATGGGCGACAGGGTTTCTACGAGCAGTACTTC. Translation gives CASSDGRQGFYEQYF.

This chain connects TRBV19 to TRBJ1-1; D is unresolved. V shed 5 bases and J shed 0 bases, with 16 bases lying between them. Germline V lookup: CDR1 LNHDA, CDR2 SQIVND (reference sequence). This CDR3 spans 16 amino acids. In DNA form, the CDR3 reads TGTGCCAGTAGTTCTCCGGGAGCCTCCATGAACACTGAAGCTTTCTTT. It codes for CASSSPGASMNTEAFF.

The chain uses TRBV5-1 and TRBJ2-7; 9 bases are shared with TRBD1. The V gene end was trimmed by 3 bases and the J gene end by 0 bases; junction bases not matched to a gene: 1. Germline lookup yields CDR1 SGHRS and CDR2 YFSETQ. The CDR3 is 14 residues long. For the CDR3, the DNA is TGCGCCAGCAGCTCGACAGGGGGCTCCTACGAGCAGTACTTC. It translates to CASSSTGGSYEQYF.

The CDR3 is CAWKDDRGHGYTF. For the CDR3, the DNA is TGTGCCTGGAAGGATGACAGGGGCCATGGCTACACCTTC. The chain links TRBV30 to TRBJ1-2; TRBD1 matches at 8 bases. Unmatched junction bases numbered 7, after V lost 4 bases and J lost 6 bases. The CDR3 sequence is 13 residues long. Germline-derived CDR1 and CDR2 are GTSNPN and SVGIG (reference sequence). The full variable domain, rest sourced from reference TRBV30 and TRBJ1-2, is SQTIHQWPATLVQPVGSPLSLECTVEGTSNPNLYWYRQAAGRGLQLLFYSVGIGQISSEVPQNLSASRPQDRQFILSSKKLLLSDSGFYLCAWKDDRGHGYTFGSGTRLTVV.

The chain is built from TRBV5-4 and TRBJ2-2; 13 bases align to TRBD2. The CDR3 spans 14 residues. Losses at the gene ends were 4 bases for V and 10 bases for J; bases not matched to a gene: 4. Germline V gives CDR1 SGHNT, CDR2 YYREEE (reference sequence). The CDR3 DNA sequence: TGTGCCAGCAGCCGACTAGCGGGGGGCGAGGAGCTGTTTTTT. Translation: CASSRLAGGEELFF.

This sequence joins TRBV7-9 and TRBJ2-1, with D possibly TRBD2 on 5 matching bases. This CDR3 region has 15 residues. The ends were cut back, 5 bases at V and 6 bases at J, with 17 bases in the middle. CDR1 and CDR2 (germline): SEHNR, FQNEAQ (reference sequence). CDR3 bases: TGTGCCAGCAGCCCCGCCGAGCGGCCCTCCAATGAGCAGTTCTTC. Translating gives CASSPAERPSNEQFF.

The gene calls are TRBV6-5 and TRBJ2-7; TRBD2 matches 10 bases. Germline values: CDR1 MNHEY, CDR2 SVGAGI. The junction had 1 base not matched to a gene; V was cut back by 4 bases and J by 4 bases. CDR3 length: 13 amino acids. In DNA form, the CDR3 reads TGTGCCAGCAGTTGGACTAGCGGATACGAGCAGTACTTC. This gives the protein CASSWTSGYEQYF.

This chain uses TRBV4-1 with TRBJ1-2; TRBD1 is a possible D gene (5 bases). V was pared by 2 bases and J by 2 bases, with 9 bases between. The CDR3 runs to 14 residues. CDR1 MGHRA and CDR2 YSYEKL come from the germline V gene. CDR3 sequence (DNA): TGCGCCAGCAGCCAACCGACAGAGAACTATGGCTACACCTTC. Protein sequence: CASSQPTENYGYTF.

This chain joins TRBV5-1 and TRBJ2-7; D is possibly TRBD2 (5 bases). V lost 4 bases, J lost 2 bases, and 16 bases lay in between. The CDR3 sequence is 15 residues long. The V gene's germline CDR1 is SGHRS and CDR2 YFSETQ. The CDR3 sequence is CASSLSGSAAYEQYF. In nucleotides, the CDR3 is TGCGCCAGCAGCCTCTCGGGTAGCGCCGCCTACGAGCAGTACTTC.

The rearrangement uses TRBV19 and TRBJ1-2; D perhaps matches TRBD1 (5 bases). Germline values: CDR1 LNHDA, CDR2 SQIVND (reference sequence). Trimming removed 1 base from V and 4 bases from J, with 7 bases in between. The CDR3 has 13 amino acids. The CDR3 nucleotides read TGTGCCAGTAGTATAGGGGGCGGCTATGGCTACACCTTC. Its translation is CASSIGGGYGYTF.

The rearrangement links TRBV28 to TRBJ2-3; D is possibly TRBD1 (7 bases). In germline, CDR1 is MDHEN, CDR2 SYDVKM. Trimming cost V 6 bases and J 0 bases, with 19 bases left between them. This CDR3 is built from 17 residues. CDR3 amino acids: CASRVLRQGLSTDTQYF. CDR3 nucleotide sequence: TGTGCCAGCAGGGTACTTAGACAGGGACTTAGCACAGATACGCAGTATTTT.

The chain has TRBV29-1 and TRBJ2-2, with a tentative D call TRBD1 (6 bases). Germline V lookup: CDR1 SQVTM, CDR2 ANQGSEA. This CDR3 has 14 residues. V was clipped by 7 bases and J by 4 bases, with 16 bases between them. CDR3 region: CSGKTGLGTGELFF. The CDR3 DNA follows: TGCAGCGGAAAGACAGGTCTCGGCACCGGGGAGCTGTTTTTT.

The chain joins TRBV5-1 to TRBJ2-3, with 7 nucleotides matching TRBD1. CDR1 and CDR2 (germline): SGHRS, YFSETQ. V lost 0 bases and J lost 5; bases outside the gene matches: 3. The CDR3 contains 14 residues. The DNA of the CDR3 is TGCGCCAGCAGCTTGGTAACAGGGGTAGATACGCAGTATTTT. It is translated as CASSLVTGVDTQYF.